The 18 T cell receptor beta chains given below trace back to one sample, sequenced in a study of T cell changes during pregnancy in multiple sclerosis. Some clones are missing from TCRdb's copy, which holds only in-frame ones; the method was immunoSEQ multiplex PCR. The sample lists about 55,000 clones, roughly 94% occurring once. The sequenced sample was CD8+ T cells from peripheral blood mononuclear cells, obtained in the third trimester of pregnancy. These receptors came from a female donor with multiple sclerosis, enrolled in a pregnancy study.

V is TRBV6-1 and J is TRBJ1-1, with 10 bases aligning to TRBD1. This CDR3 comprises 16 residues. The germline gives CDR1 MNHNS, CDR2 SASEGT. The V gene end was trimmed by 4 bases and the J gene end by 3 bases; junction bases not matched to a gene: 8. CDR3 sequence: CASSGPGTGVYTEAFF. DNA for the CDR3: TGTGCCAGCAGTGGACCGGGGACAGGGGTGTACACTGAAGCTTTCTTT.

The chain is built from TRBV5-6 and TRBJ2-3, with 11 bases fitting TRBD1. Germline CDR1 and CDR2: SGHDT and YYEEEE. V gave up 0 bases and J gave up 4 bases; unmatched junction bases: 7. CDR3 length: 17 amino acids. The CDR3 DNA follows: TGTGCCAGCAGCTTGGAAGCCCGGGACAGGGGGGCAGATACGCAGTATTTT. Encoded protein: CASSLEARDRGADTQYF. The entire variable domain, with the rest obtained from reference TRBV5-6 and TRBJ2-3, is as follows: DAGVTQSPTHLIKTRGQQVTLRCSPKSGHDTVSWYQQALGQGPQFIFQYYEEEERQRGNFPDRFSGHQFPNYSSELNVNALLLGDSALYLCASSLEARDRGADTQYFGPGTRLTVL.

In DNA form, the CDR3 reads TGTGCCAGCAGCCAAGATGGGGAGGGTTGGGCAGATACGCAGTATTTT. This translates into CASSQDGEGWADTQYF. This chain connects TRBV4-2 to TRBJ2-3; 7 bases line up with TRBD2. The ends lost 0 bases at V and 4 bases at J; junction bases unmatched: 7. CDR3 length equals 16 residues. From germline, CDR1 is LGHNA and CDR2 YNFKEQ.

This sequence joins TRBV18 and TRBJ2-1; the D gene is possibly TRBD2 (5 bases). This CDR3 region has 16 residues. CDR1 is KGHSH, CDR2 LQKENI, per germline. The V end lost 4 bases, the J end lost 1 base, and 14 bases lay between the germline ends. The CDR3 DNA follows: TGTGCCAGCTCACGGCCGGCCGGGGAATCCTACAATGAGCAGTTCTTC. This codes for CASSRPAGESYNEQFF.

The rearrangement links TRBV19 to TRBJ2-1; D is possibly TRBD2 (6 bases). The V gene's germline CDR1 is LNHDA and CDR2 SQIVND (reference sequence). V gave up 7 bases and J gave up 8 bases, with 21 bases separating them. The CDR3 is 15 amino acids. The CDR3: CASNSGLPIQDEQFF. The DNA for the CDR3 is TGTGCCAGTAACTCGGGACTTCCGATACAAGATGAGCAGTTCTTC.

J is TRBJ1-2 and V is TRBV4-3; D is perhaps TRBD1 (6 bases). The CDR3 sequence is 15 residues long. Between the trimmed V and J ends, which lost 3 bases and 1 base, there was a span of 12 bases. In germline, CDR1 is LGHNA, CDR2 YSLEER. The CDR3 sequence: CASSHRTEDNYGYTF. For the CDR3, the DNA is TGCGCCAGCAGCCACAGGACAGAGGATAACTATGGCTACACCTTC.

The gene calls are TRBV28 and TRBJ2-5, with a possible D match to TRBD1 (5 bases). Germline assignment: CDR1 MDHEN and CDR2 SYDVKM. Deletions cut 3 bases from V and 5 bases from J, with 16 bases between. The CDR3 length is 15 residues. The CDR3 loop is CASSFRQDKVETQYF. The CDR3, as DNA: TGTGCCAGCAGTTTTCGGCAGGACAAGGTTGAGACCCAGTACTTC.

The chain employs TRBV9 and TRBJ1-1, with D hard to call. The length of the CDR3 is 14 residues. V was trimmed by 0 bases and J by 2 bases, leaving 8 bases between them. Germline V gene data show CDR1 as SGDLS and CDR2 as YYNGEE. The CDR3 bases are TGTGCCAGCAGCGTAGACGGGGTCAACACTGAAGCTTTCTTT. It codes for CASSVDGVNTEAFF.

The rearrangement uses TRBV25-1 and TRBJ2-5, with TRBD1 matching over 8 bases. V gave up 3 bases and J gave up 2 bases; unmatched junction bases: 5. CDR3 size: 15 residues. The germline gives CDR1 MGHDK, CDR2 SYGVNS. CDR3 nucleotides: TGTGCCAGCAGTGAGGAACAGGGGGAGCAAGAGACCCAGTACTTC. Amino acid sequence: CASSEEQGEQETQYF.

V and J are TRBV7-9 and TRBJ2-7, with D uncertain. The CDR3 is 12 residues long. CDR1 is SEHNR, CDR2 FQNEAQ, per germline (reference sequence). Trimming cost V 6 bases and J 0 bases, with 6 bases left between them. CDR3 nucleotide sequence: TGTGCCAGCAGTTTTAACTCCTACGAGCAGTACTTC. Translated: CASSFNSYEQYF.

The chain joins TRBV25-1 to TRBJ2-4, with TRBD2 matching 9 bases. Germline-derived CDR1 and CDR2 are MGHDK and SYGVNS. The CDR3 is made up of 14 amino acids. The V segment lost 5 bases and the J segment 8 bases; nucleotides outside the gene matches: 7. The CDR3 DNA reads TGTGCCAGCAGTCCTGGCGGGAGGGGGGACATTCAGTACTTC. This translates into CASSPGGRGDIQYF.

The CDR3 DNA follows: TGTGCCAGCAGTGAAGAAACAGGGACATCCACAGATACGCAGTATTTT. Translating it yields CASSEETGTSTDTQYF. The chain links TRBV25-1 to TRBJ2-3, with D perhaps matching TRBD1 (6 bases). V was shortened by 2 bases and J by 2 bases, with 14 bases between the two germline ends. CDR3 length: 16 amino acids. Germline V gene sequence: CDR1 MGHDK, CDR2 SYGVNS. The variable domain in full, with the rest retrieved from reference TRBV25-1 and TRBJ2-3, is EADIYQTPRYLVIGTGKKITLECSQTMGHDKMYWYQQDPGMELHLIHYSYGVNSTEKGDLSSESTVSRIRTEHFPLTLESARPSHTSQYLCASSEETGTSTDTQYFGPGTRLTVL.

The V call is TRBV28, the J call TRBJ2-1; maybe TRBD2 (6 bases). Germline V gene sequence: CDR1 MDHEN, CDR2 SYDVKM. CDR3 length: 14 amino acids. The V and J ends lost 7 bases and 7 bases respectively, with 17 bases between them. DNA for the CDR3: TGTGCCAGCACCACCGGAGGGACTCCAAATGAGCAGTTCTTC. Translating it yields CASTTGGTPNEQFF.

The chain recombines TRBV19 with TRBJ1-2; D gene uncertain. V lost 2 bases and J 2 bases, leaving 15 bases between the germline ends. CDR1 is LNHDA and CDR2 is SQIVND in the germline V gene (reference sequence). The CDR3 is made up of 16 amino acids. CDR3 DNA: TGTGCCAGTAGTATAATCGGGGAAGGAGGGAACTATGGCTACACCTTC. Translation gives CASSIIGEGGNYGYTF.

This chain's CDR3 is CASSPGLSYEQYF. DNA of the CDR3: TGCGCCAGCAGCCCGGGACTGTCCTACGAGCAGTACTTC. The chain couples TRBV10-2 to TRBJ2-7; TRBD2 is a possible D gene (6 bases). Germline CDR1 reads WSHSY; CDR2 reads SAAADI. The V end was cut by 6 bases, the J end by 1 base, with 10 bases between. The CDR3 contains 13 residues.

The chain carries TRBV27 and TRBJ1-5; 10 bases fit TRBD1. The germline V gene has CDR1 MNHEY and CDR2 SMNVEV (reference sequence). The CDR3 loop spans 14 amino acids. V lost 6 bases to trimming and J lost 2 bases; unmatched junction nucleotides: 1. The CDR3, as DNA: TGTGCCAGCAGGGGGACAGGGGGCAATCAGCCCCAGCATTTT. As protein: CASRGTGGNQPQHF.

The chain links TRBV7-9 to TRBJ1-2, with D possibly being TRBD1 (5 bases). In germline, CDR1 is SEHNR, CDR2 FQNEAQ (reference sequence). This CDR3 is 15 amino acids long. The V end lost 5 bases, the J end lost 1 base, and 14 bases lay between the germline ends. For the CDR3, the DNA is TGTGCCAGCAGCGTAGAAAGGGGCGGTAACTATGGCTACACCTTC. Translating gives CASSVERGGNYGYTF.

CDR3 protein: CASSLDRMNTEAFF. For the CDR3, the DNA is TGTGCCAGCAGCCTAGACAGAATGAACACTGAAGCTTTCTTT. The chain joins TRBV7-3 to TRBJ1-1; the D gene is possibly TRBD1 (5 bases). Trimming took off 5 bases at V and 0 bases at J, with 10 bases between the two ends. From germline, CDR1 is SGHTA and CDR2 FQGTGA. The CDR3 sequence is 14 residues long.